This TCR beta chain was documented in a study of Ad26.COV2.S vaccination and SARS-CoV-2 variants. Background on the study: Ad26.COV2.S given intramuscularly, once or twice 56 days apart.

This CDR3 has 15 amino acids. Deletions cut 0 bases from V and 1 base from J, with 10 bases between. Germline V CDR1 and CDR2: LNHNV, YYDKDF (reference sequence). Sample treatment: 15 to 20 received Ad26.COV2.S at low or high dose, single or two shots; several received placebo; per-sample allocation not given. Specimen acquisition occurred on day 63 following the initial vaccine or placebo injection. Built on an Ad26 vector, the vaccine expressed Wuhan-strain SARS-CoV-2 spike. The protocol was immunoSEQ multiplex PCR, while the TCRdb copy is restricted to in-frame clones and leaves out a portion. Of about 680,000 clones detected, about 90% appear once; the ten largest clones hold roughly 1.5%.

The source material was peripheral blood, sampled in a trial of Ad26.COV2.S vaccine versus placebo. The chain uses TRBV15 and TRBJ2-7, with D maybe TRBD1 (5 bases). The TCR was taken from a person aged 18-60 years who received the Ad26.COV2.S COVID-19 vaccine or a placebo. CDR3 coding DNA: TGTGCCACCAGCAGAGAGGCAGGACAATCCTACGAGCAGTACTTC. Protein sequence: CATSREAGQSYEQYF.